Below, 27 T cell receptor beta chains from the same sample are listed, as sequenced in a study of OX40 agonist ivuxolimab in advanced cancers. Measured with immunoSEQ multiplex PCR; TCRdb has only the in-frame clones, and not every one. The repertoire has roughly 24,000 clones, more than 70% of them found once; the top ten carry 25%. The source was CD4+ or CD8+ T cells sorted from blood, collected in a trial of the OX40 agonist ivuxolimab. All receptors come from an adult with an advanced solid tumor such as melanoma, head and neck, liver or kidney cancer.

This clone was detected once. This chain links TRBV5-1 with TRBJ2-7; D is possibly TRBD2 (6 bases). Germline values: CDR1 SGHRS, CDR2 YFSETQ. V lost 2 bases and J 3 bases, leaving 12 bases between the germline ends. The CDR3 extends over 14 amino acids. CDR3 nucleotides: TGCGCCAGCAGCTTCCGACGGGGGAGCTACGAGCAGTACTTC. Translated, it gives CASSFRRGSYEQYF.

V is TRBV6-5 and J is TRBJ1-1; 7 bases match TRBD1. Germline assignment: CDR1 MNHEY and CDR2 SVGAGI. This CDR3 contains 14 residues. The junction had 9 bases not matched to a gene; V was cut back by 5 bases and J by 6 bases. CDR3 loop: CASSHDRVWPEAFF. In DNA form, the CDR3 reads TGTGCCAGCAGTCACGACAGGGTATGGCCTGAAGCTTTCTTT.

The V call is TRBV7-8, the J call TRBJ2-5; 7 nucleotides align to TRBD2. The germline V gene has CDR1 SGHVS and CDR2 FQNEAQ. V lost 5 bases and J lost 0; bases outside the gene matches: 9. This CDR3 contains 16 residues. CDR3 bases: TGTGCCAGCAGCGGTCCCTGGGGAGGGCACCAAGAGACCCAGTACTTC. It encodes CASSGPWGGHQETQYF.

The chain combines TRBV15 with TRBJ2-2; TRBD1 matches at 8 bases. V lost 0 bases, J lost 10 bases, and 7 bases stayed unmatched. The CDR3 is made up of 15 amino acids. Germline V gives CDR1 LNHNV, CDR2 YYDKDF (reference sequence). The CDR3 sequence: CATSRDRAGGTELFF. CDR3 in DNA: TGTGCCACCAGCAGAGATCGGGCAGGGGGCACGGAGCTGTTTTTT.

The V and J genes are TRBV6-5 and TRBJ1-4; D may be TRBD1 (5 bases). This CDR3 comprises 15 residues. Trimming took 6 bases from V and 3 from J, leaving 14 bases between them. Germline CDR1 is MNHEY and CDR2 is SVGAGI. The DNA of the CDR3 is TGTGCCAGCAGCCCCTTTTGGGGGGCTAATGAAAAACTGTTTTTT. It yields the protein CASSPFWGANEKLFF.

V is TRBV5-1 and J is TRBJ2-6, with a possible D match to TRBD2 (5 bases). From germline, CDR1 is SGHRS and CDR2 YFSETQ. V was clipped by 0 bases and J by 2 bases, with 12 bases between them. CDR3 length: 17 residues. In nucleotides, the CDR3 is TGCGCCAGCAGCTTGGTTTCGGGAACGGCTGGGGCCAACGTCCTGACTTTC. Amino acid sequence: CASSLVSGTAGANVLTF.

The chain joins TRBV6-1 to TRBJ2-5, with D perhaps TRBD1 (6 bases). CDR1 MNHNS and CDR2 SASEGT come from the germline V gene. The ends were cut back, 5 bases at V and 5 bases at J, with 15 bases in the middle. The CDR3 has 14 residues. CDR3 bases: TGTGCCAGCAGTCACAGGGCCTCGGGGGAGACCCAGTACTTC. Its translation is CASSHRASGETQYF.

This clone occurred once. V usage is TRBV4-1 and J usage is TRBJ2-7, with a weak D call TRBD1 (5 bases). The germline gives CDR1 MGHRA, CDR2 YSYEKL. This CDR3 has 15 amino acids. Trimming pared 0 bases from V and 3 bases from J, leaving 12 bases between. CDR3 loop: CASSQDPGTGYEQYF. CDR3 DNA sequence: TGCGCCAGCAGCCAAGATCCCGGCACAGGCTACGAGCAGTACTTC.

In this sample, this clone is medium-sized. The chain recombines TRBV7-2 with TRBJ1-1; D is unresolved. The CDR3 extends over 16 amino acids. Trimming left V 10 bases short and J 2 bases short, with 23 bases between. CDR1 and CDR2 from the germline V gene are SGHTA and FQGNSA. CDR3 nucleotide sequence: TGTGCCACCTTACTGGTAGTCCCCGGAATCAACACTGAAGCTTTCTTT. Its translation: CATLLVVPGINTEAFF.

The rearrangement joins TRBV19 to TRBJ1-5; 8 nucleotides line up with TRBD1. Germline V CDR1 and CDR2: LNHDA, SQIVND (reference sequence). The CDR3 length is 14 residues. J lost 4 bases, V lost 9 bases, and 8 bases had no gene match. The CDR3 coding sequence is TGTGCCAGCCGTCGCAGGGGGCGGAATCAGCCCCAGCATTTT. Encoded protein: CASRRRGRNQPQHF.

This chain uses TRBV2 with TRBJ2-7, with TRBD1 identical over 8 bases. The CDR3 has 13 amino acids. Per the germline V gene, CDR1 is SNHLY and CDR2 is FYNNEI. Losses at the gene ends were 8 bases for V and 5 bases for J; bases not matched to a gene: 8. The CDR3 region is CASPDRDTDEQYF. The CDR3 bases are TGTGCCAGCCCGGACAGGGATACAGACGAGCAGTACTTC.

This clone was detected only once. The chain recombines TRBV4-3 with TRBJ2-2, with 7 bases matching TRBD2. V was clipped by 0 bases and J by 3 bases; unmatched bases: 7. This CDR3 region has 17 residues. CDR1 is LGHNA, CDR2 YSLEER, per germline. The CDR3 loop is CASSQDYSGGDTGELFF. Here the CDR3 DNA reads TGCGCCAGCAGCCAAGACTACTCGGGAGGAGACACCGGGGAGCTGTTTTTT.

Note on this clone: The germline gene is not matched at one end of the junction; a read error may be the cause. This chain links TRBV4-3 with TRBJ2-2; TRBD2 matches 12 bases. The CDR3 has 18 residues. Germline loops: CDR1 LGHNA, CDR2 YSLEER. DNA for the CDR3: TGCGCCAGCAGCCAAGCCCCTAGCGGGGGGGCCTGGGCCGGGGAGCTATTTTTT. Translating it yields CASSQAPSGGAWAGELFF.

This clone was picked up many times. J is TRBJ1-6 and V is TRBV7-9; D remains ambiguous. The V and J ends lost 8 bases and 10 bases respectively, with 6 bases between them. The CDR3 is made up of 10 amino acids. The germline gives CDR1 SEHNR, CDR2 FQNEAQ (reference sequence). The CDR3 bases are TGTGCCAGCGGCGAATCACCCCTCCACTTT. Its translation is CASGESPLHF.

V is TRBV5-1 and J is TRBJ2-2; 7 nucleotides agree with TRBD1. This CDR3 region has 15 residues. Germline-derived CDR1 and CDR2 are SGHRS and YFSETQ. With 4 bases clipped from V and 5 bases from J, the junction kept 8 bases outside the gene matches. CDR3 coding DNA: TGCGCCAGCAGCCGTCCAGGGGGTCGAACCGGGGAGCTGTTTTTT. Translated: CASSRPGGRTGELFF.

This clone has a handful of counts. The chain is built from TRBV5-6 and TRBJ2-1; D possibly corresponds to TRBD2 (5 bases). The germline V gene encodes CDR1 SGHDT and CDR2 YYEEEE. Trimming took 0 bases from V and 0 from J, leaving 10 bases between them. CDR3 length: 16 residues. CDR3 nucleotide sequence: TGTGCCAGCAGCTTGGGGAGGAGCTCCTCCTACAATGAGCAGTTCTTC. Its protein product is CASSLGRSSSYNEQFF.

The gene calls are TRBV28 and TRBJ2-5, with D unresolved. The DNA end is more similar to TRBJ2-7, so the J call may be wrong. Germline loops: CDR1 MDHEN, CDR2 SYDVKM. The CDR3 sequence is 13 residues long. CDR3 bases: TGTGCCAGCAGTTTTGGCACAAACTACGAGCAGTACTTC. Its translation is CASSFGTNYEQYF.

The rearrangement links TRBV2 to TRBJ2-7, with TRBD2 matching over 15 bases. This CDR3 spans 16 amino acids. CDR1 is SNHLY and CDR2 is FYNNEI in the germline V gene. V was pared by 8 bases and J by 3 bases, with 8 bases of the junction left unmatched. In nucleotides, the CDR3 is TGTGCCAGCGCTGGGACTAGCGGGAGGCCCCACTACGAGCAGTACTTC. Translation: CASAGTSGRPHYEQYF.

The rearrangement joins TRBV2 to TRBJ1-4, with D tentatively TRBD1 (6 bases). CDR1 and CDR2 from the germline V gene are SNHLY and FYNNEI. V was cut by 1 base and J by 3 bases, with 9 bases left in between. The CDR3 contains 15 residues. This CDR3 is CASSEGQAPNEKLFF. CDR3 nucleotides: TGTGCCAGCAGTGAAGGACAGGCGCCTAATGAAAAACTGTTTTTT. Complete variable domain (other parts from reference TRBV2 and TRBJ1-4): EPEVTQTPSHQVTQMGQEVILRCVPISNHLYFYWYRQILGQKVEFLVSFYNNEISEKSEIFDDQFSVERPDGSNFTLKIRSTKLEDSAMYFCASSEGQAPNEKLFFGSGTQLSVL.

The CDR3 reads CASSPTTGQETQYF. CDR3 sequence (DNA): TGCGCCAGCAGCCCAACGACAGGGCAAGAGACCCAGTACTTC. The chain has TRBV5-1 and TRBJ2-5, with TRBD1 matching 7 bases. Germline lookup yields CDR1 SGHRS and CDR2 YFSETQ. There are 14 residues in the CDR3. Losses at the gene ends were 4 bases for V and 2 bases for J; bases not matched to a gene: 5.

The chain carries TRBV9 and TRBJ2-2; a weak D match, TRBD2 (7 bases). Germline CDR1 and CDR2: SGDLS and YYNGEE. V lost 0 bases to trimming and J lost 7 bases, with 10 bases between them. The CDR3 contains 14 residues. The CDR3 region has the DNA TGTGCCAGCAGCGTAGAGGGGGGGATCGGGGAGCTGTTTTTT. Its translation is CASSVEGGIGELFF.

The CDR3 bases are TGTGCCAGCAGTGGGACAGGGGCCTTTCCTGGCTACACCTTC. Translated: CASSGTGAFPGYTF. This chain connects TRBV25-1 to TRBJ1-2; 9 positions match TRBD1. This CDR3 has 14 residues. Germline V CDR1 and CDR2: MGHDK, SYGVNS. The V and J ends lost 4 bases and 7 bases, in that order; junction bases with no gene match: 7.

This chain links TRBV28 with TRBJ2-3, with 7 bases lining up with TRBD1. CDR1 and CDR2 from the germline V gene are MDHEN and SYDVKM. The CDR3 has 15 residues. The J segment lost 4 bases and the V segment lost 5 bases, leaving 9 bases of the junction unmatched. The CDR3 loop is CASSHRQGWPDTQYF. Written as DNA, the CDR3 is TGTGCCAGCAGTCATAGACAGGGTTGGCCAGATACGCAGTATTTT.

The V and J genes are TRBV11-2 and TRBJ2-7, with D hard to call. Germline-derived CDR1 and CDR2 are SGHAT and FQNNGV. Trimming stripped 1 base from V and 6 bases from J, with 7 bases between. CDR3 length equals 12 residues. Here the CDR3 DNA reads TGTGCCAGCAGCTTAGGGCCCCTCGAGCAGTACTTC. It specifies CASSLGPLEQYF.

The gene calls are TRBV27 and TRBJ2-1; the D call may be TRBD1 or TRBD2 (5 bases each). This CDR3 contains 18 residues. CDR1 is MNHEY and CDR2 is SMNVEV in the germline V gene (reference sequence). Trimming shortened V by 4 bases and J by 0 bases, and 19 bases separated the two germline ends. CDR3 coding DNA: TGTGCCAGCAGTTCCCTAACGGGGCGACTCCTCTCCTACAATGAGCAGTTCTTC. This sequence encodes CASSSLTGRLLSYNEQFF.

V gene TRBV30 combines with J gene TRBJ1-1, with unresolved D. CDR3 size: 13 residues. V was shortened by 5 bases and J by 1 base, with 11 bases between the two germline ends. Germline CDR1 is GTSNPN and CDR2 is SVGIG (reference sequence). The CDR3 sequence: CAWGRTENTEAFF. The CDR3 DNA follows: TGTGCCTGGGGCAGAACAGAGAACACTGAAGCTTTCTTT.

The gene calls are TRBV5-5 and TRBJ1-6; TRBD1 is a possible D gene (5 bases). This CDR3 is 16 amino acids long. Trimming shortened V by 4 bases and J by 1 base, and 12 bases separated the two germline ends. Germline values: CDR1 SGHKS, CDR2 YYEKEE (reference sequence). The CDR3 DNA follows: TGTGCCAGCAGCCAAAAGACAGATTCCTATAATTCACCCCTCCACTTT. As protein: CASSQKTDSYNSPLHF.